The clone carrying this TCR beta chain came up once. Its antigen is not identified. Profiled with immunoSEQ multiplex PCR; TCRdb holds only in-frame clones, not every one. The sample lists approximately 190,000 clones; around 70% were seen once. The CDR3 loop spans 13 amino acids. Germline V gives CDR1 SGHTA, CDR2 FQGTGA. Trimming removed 1 base at V and 1 base at J, with 2 bases between. This sample is drawn from a study of cytotoxic CD8 clonotypes in ibrutinib-treated CLL. Study conclusions and caveats: At progression, clonality fell back toward baseline after rising at ibrutinib response.

Cryopreserved PBMCs were the source of around 1.8 micrograms of genomic DNA, which went to TCR beta libraries. The sequence was collected from a human donor with chronic lymphocytic leukemia. The V call is TRBV7-3, the J call TRBJ2-1; D unresolved. Here the sequenced sample was PBMCs, taken after 12 months of ibrutinib treatment. CDR3 DNA: TGTGCCAGCAGCTTAATGTCCTACAATGAGCAGTTCTTC. Residues: CASSLMSYNEQFF.